These 31 T cell receptor beta chains share one sample of origin, sequenced in a study of CD8+ T cells in alopecia areata. Following extraction, RNA underwent reverse transcription to cDNA, which served as the sequencing template. Profiling relied on immunoSEQ multiplex PCR, and the TCRdb table lists in-frame clones only, not all of them. The repertoire consists of about 150,000 clones, with around half occurring once and the leading ten covering around 19%. Source: CD8+ T cells sorted from blood, taken at week 0. Receptor source: a human donor with alopecia areata.

This clone was seen a handful of times. The rearrangement uses TRBV13 and TRBJ2-7; maybe TRBD2 (6 bases). V lost 5 bases and J 2 bases, leaving 10 bases between the germline ends. From germline, CDR1 is PRHDT and CDR2 FYEKMQ (reference sequence). The CDR3 length is 13 residues. The CDR3 sequence: CASSKRGTYEQYF. The CDR3 nucleotides read TGTGCCAGCAGCAAACGCGGGACCTACGAGCAGTACTTC.

The chain is built from TRBV27 and TRBJ1-4; D perhaps matches TRBD1 (6 bases). CDR3 length: 14 amino acids. V was pared by 2 bases and J by 7 bases, with 11 bases between. CDR1 and CDR2 (germline): MNHEY, SMNVEV (reference sequence). The CDR3 DNA reads TGTGCCAGCAGTTTAGTGGGGGCGGGTGAAAAACTGTTTTTT. It yields the protein CASSLVGAGEKLFF.

The CDR3 region is CASEREDSYEQYF. CDR3 DNA sequence: TGCGCCAGCGAGAGGGAAGACTCCTACGAGCAGTACTTC. The V call is TRBV10-2, the J call TRBJ2-7, with D maybe TRBD2 (5 bases). Between the trimmed V and J ends, which lost 8 bases and 0 bases, there was a span of 11 bases. The CDR3 is made up of 13 amino acids. Germline V lookup: CDR1 WSHSY, CDR2 SAAADI.

V usage is TRBV28 and J usage is TRBJ2-2; D possibly uses TRBD1 or TRBD2 (6 bases each). Germline V CDR1 and CDR2: MDHEN, SYDVKM. V was pared by 3 bases and J by 4 bases, with 12 bases between. The CDR3 length is 15 residues. The CDR3 here is CASSFRGQGTGELFF. DNA for the CDR3: TGTGCCAGCAGTTTTCGGGGGCAGGGCACCGGGGAGCTGTTTTTT.

This clone was recorded a few times. The chain combines TRBV29-1 with TRBJ2-7; D uncertain. Germline CDR1 reads SQVTM; CDR2 reads ANQGSEA. The CDR3 is 13 amino acids. V gave up 5 bases and J gave up 0 bases, with 11 bases separating them. CDR3 amino acids: CSVRTESSYEQYF. The CDR3, as DNA: TGCAGCGTTCGGACGGAGAGCTCCTACGAGCAGTACTTC.

A few counts support this clone. The genes are TRBV4-1 and TRBJ2-7, with 7 bases lining up with TRBD1. Per the germline V gene, CDR1 is MGHRA and CDR2 is YSYEKL. The junction had 4 bases not matched to a gene; V was cut back by 4 bases and J by 4 bases. CDR3 size: 13 residues. Here the CDR3 DNA reads TGCGCCAGCAGCCTGGGACAGCATTACGAGCAGTACTTC. It encodes CASSLGQHYEQYF.

This clone was seen only a few times. Other DNA sequences in this specimen translate into the identical CDR3. This chain uses TRBV9 with TRBJ1-1, with 7 bases fitting TRBD1. Looked up from germline, CDR1 is SGDLS and CDR2 is YYNGEE. The CDR3 loop spans 14 amino acids. Trimming took 0 bases from V and 2 from J; bases not matched to a gene: 1. DNA for the CDR3: TGTGCCAGCAGCGTAGGACAGGGAAACACTGAAGCTTTCTTT. Its translation: CASSVGQGNTEAFF.

CDR3 region: CAWSVTNRAWETQYF. Here the CDR3 DNA reads TGTGCCTGGAGTGTAACGAACAGGGCATGGGAGACCCAGTACTTC. The chain couples TRBV30 to TRBJ2-5; maybe TRBD1 (6 bases). This CDR3 contains 15 residues. Trimming stripped 0 bases from V and 5 bases from J, with 16 bases between. CDR1 and CDR2 from the germline V gene are GTSNPN and SVGIG (reference sequence). The full variable domain, completed using reference TRBV30 and TRBJ2-5, is SQTIHQWPATLVQPVGSPLSLECTVEGTSNPNLYWYRQAAGRGLQLLFYSVGIGQISSEVPQNLSASRPQDRQFILSSKKLLLSDSGFYLCAWSVTNRAWETQYFGPGTRLLVL.

V gene TRBV10-1 combines with J gene TRBJ2-1; weak D call: TRBD2 (7 bases). Germline V gene data show CDR1 as WNHNN and CDR2 as SYGVQD (reference sequence). The CDR3 loop spans 13 amino acids. V lost 4 bases, J lost 9 bases, and 13 bases lay in between. The CDR3 DNA reads as TGCGCCAGCAGTGGAGGGGGGGGTCGTGAGCAGTTCTTC. As protein: CASSGGGGREQFF.

Only a few counts were recorded for this clone. The chain couples TRBV7-8 to TRBJ2-7; possible D gene TRBD2, 5 bases. The V gene's germline CDR1 is SGHVS and CDR2 FQNEAQ. The CDR3 totals 14 residues. V lost 5 bases and J lost 7, with 18 bases in between. In DNA form, the CDR3 reads TGTGCCAGCAGCCAGGTGGCTACTCGCGGGGAGCAGTACTTC. It yields the protein CASSQVATRGEQYF.

The chain carries TRBV2 and TRBJ1-6, with 10 bases fitting TRBD1. Looked up from germline, CDR1 is SNHLY and CDR2 is FYNNEI. The CDR3 contains 16 residues. V shed 2 bases, J shed 7 bases, and the junction held 5 bases outside the gene matches. CDR3 region: CASSESWDRGNSPLHF. The DNA for the CDR3 is TGTGCCAGCAGTGAAAGTTGGGACAGGGGAAATTCACCCCTCCACTTT.

This chain links TRBV29-1 with TRBJ1-5; a weak D match, TRBD1 (5 bases). Germline V CDR1 and CDR2: SQVTM, ANQGSEA. The CDR3 is 13 residues long. The ends were cut back, 4 bases at V and 4 bases at J, with 11 bases in the middle. For the CDR3, the DNA is TGCAGCGTTGGTGGCAGGGCAAATCAGCCCCAGCATTTT. Translating it yields CSVGGRANQPQHF.

The chain is built from TRBV2 and TRBJ1-1; 9 bases fit TRBD1. The germline V gene has CDR1 SNHLY and CDR2 FYNNEI. V dropped 8 bases and J dropped 1; count of bases not matched to a gene: 2. This CDR3 comprises 13 residues. The CDR3 bases are TGTGCCAGCGGACAGGGGTGGAACACTGAAGCTTTCTTT. The encoded protein is CASGQGWNTEAFF. Full variable domain (outside the CDR3, taken from reference TRBV2 and TRBJ1-1): EPEVTQTPSHQVTQMGQEVILRCVPISNHLYFYWYRQILGQKVEFLVSFYNNEISEKSEIFDDQFSVERPDGSNFTLKIRSTKLEDSAMYFCASGQGWNTEAFFGQGTRLTVV.

The CDR3 sequence is CSVDPRSGQAHNEQFF. The CDR3 DNA sequence: TGCAGCGTTGACCCTCGTTCGGGACAGGCCCACAATGAGCAGTTCTTC. The chain couples TRBV29-1 to TRBJ2-1, with 8 bases identical to TRBD1. The junction had 12 bases not matched to a gene; V was cut back by 3 bases and J by 5 bases. CDR3 length: 16 residues. Germline CDR1 and CDR2: SQVTM and ANQGSEA.

The CDR3 spells CSATGANEQFF. The CDR3 DNA reads TGCAGTGCAACGGGGGCAAATGAGCAGTTCTTC. The chain links TRBV20-1 to TRBJ2-1; D could derive from TRBD1 or TRBD2 (6 bases each). V dropped 6 bases and J dropped 7 bases, with 10 bases sitting between them. CDR1 and CDR2 from the germline V gene are DFQATT and SNEGSKA (reference sequence). CDR3 size: 11 residues.

The J gene is TRBJ1-1, the V gene TRBV9, with D perhaps matching TRBD1 (6 bases). V gave up 4 bases and J gave up 8 bases, with 12 bases separating them. From germline, CDR1 is SGDLS and CDR2 YYNGEE. The CDR3 has 12 amino acids. CDR3 sequence reads: CASSPQQGEAFF. Written as DNA, the CDR3 is TGTGCCAGCAGCCCCCAACAGGGAGAAGCTTTCTTT.

The table lists this clone with a few counts. The rearrangement joins TRBV2 to TRBJ2-4; 8 bases map to TRBD1. Germline CDR1 reads SNHLY; CDR2 reads FYNNEI. The CDR3 consists of 16 residues. The ends lost 2 bases at V and 3 bases at J; junction bases unmatched: 6. The CDR3 region has the DNA TGTGCCAGCAGTGAACTACAGGGGGGAGGCAAAAACATTCAGTACTTC. Translation: CASSELQGGGKNIQYF.

J is TRBJ1-1 and V is TRBV9, with D hard to call. The germline V gene encodes CDR1 SGDLS and CDR2 YYNGEE. CDR3 length: 17 residues. The V and J ends lost 3 bases and 2 bases respectively, with 20 bases between them. DNA of the CDR3: TGTGCCAGCAGCGCAGAGGTGGCAGTGGGAGCAAACACTGAAGCTTTCTTT. As protein: CASSAEVAVGANTEAFF.

The V call is TRBV10-3, the J call TRBJ2-1, with 7 positions matching TRBD2. CDR1 is ENHRY, CDR2 SYGVKD, per germline. This CDR3 has 15 amino acids. J gave up 0 bases and V 6 bases, and 5 bases lay outside the gene matches. CDR3 DNA: TGTGCCATCAGAGAAGCGGGGAGCTCCTACAATGAGCAGTTCTTC. Translated, it gives CAIREAGSSYNEQFF.

This rearrangement joins TRBV4-3 to TRBJ1-1; D might be TRBD1 (5 bases). The CDR3 contains 15 residues. Trimming stripped 0 bases from V and 5 bases from J, with 13 bases between. Germline-derived CDR1 and CDR2 are LGHNA and YSLEER. For the CDR3, the DNA is TGCGCCAGCAGCCAAGATCCGAGGGGAGGGACTGAAGCTTTCTTT. Residues: CASSQDPRGGTEAFF.

J is TRBJ1-2 and V is TRBV2; D remains unclear. Germline V CDR1 and CDR2: SNHLY, FYNNEI. Trimming removed 4 bases at V and 8 bases at J, with 11 bases between. The CDR3 is made up of 12 amino acids. The CDR3 region has the DNA TGTGCCAGCAGTGGGGGTGGTTCCGGCTACACCTTC. This gives the protein CASSGGGSGYTF.

The chain joins TRBV6-5 to TRBJ2-7; no clear D. The CDR3 loop spans 13 amino acids. V was shortened by 0 bases and J by 6 bases, with 9 bases between the two germline ends. Germline values: CDR1 MNHEY, CDR2 SVGAGI. The CDR3 DNA sequence: TGTGCCAGCAGTTACTCTCTCGGCACCGAGCAGTACTTC. Its translation: CASSYSLGTEQYF.

The CDR3 here is CASSFTGQGAGANVLTF. The CDR3 nucleotides read TGTGCCAGCAGCTTTACTGGACAGGGGGCTGGGGCCAACGTCCTGACTTTC. V usage is TRBV11-3 and J usage is TRBJ2-6; 10 positions agree with TRBD1. V gave up 3 bases and J gave up 2 bases; unmatched junction bases: 4. Looked up from germline, CDR1 is SGHNT and CDR2 is YENEEA. CDR3 size: 17 residues.

J is TRBJ1-2 and V is TRBV29-1; TRBD1 matches 7 bases. The J segment lost 4 bases and the V segment lost 0 bases, leaving 2 bases of the junction unmatched. CDR1 is SQVTM, CDR2 ANQGSEA, per germline. CDR3 size: 13 residues. In DNA, the CDR3 is TGCAGCGTTGAAGAAAGACAGGGCTATGGCTACACCTTC. Translated, it gives CSVEERQGYGYTF.

The CDR3 protein is CATSLGVYNEQFF. The CDR3 nucleotides are TGTGCCACCTCCCTGGGAGTCTACAATGAGCAGTTCTTC. The chain joins TRBV27 to TRBJ2-1; D might be TRBD2 (5 bases). Trimming stripped 10 bases from V and 3 bases from J, with 13 bases between. The CDR3 runs 13 residues. From germline, CDR1 is MNHEY and CDR2 SMNVEV (reference sequence).

The chain uses TRBV11-2 and TRBJ1-2; D gene uncertain. V lost 1 base and J 8 bases, leaving 11 bases between the germline ends. The length of the CDR3 is 13 residues. Germline CDR1 SGHAT, CDR2 FQNNGV. The CDR3 loop is CASSLGGWEGYTF. The CDR3 DNA sequence: TGTGCCAGCAGCTTAGGAGGTTGGGAAGGCTACACCTTC. The complete variable domain, with remaining parts taken from reference TRBV11-2 and TRBJ1-2, reads EAGVAQSPRYKIIEKRQSVAFWCNPISGHATLYWYQQILGQGPKLLIQFQNNGVVDDSQLPKDRFSAERLKGVDSTLKIQPAKLEDSAVYLCASSLGGWEGYTFGSGTRLTVV.

J is TRBJ2-7 and V is TRBV9; TRBD1 matches 8 bases. Trimming cost V 3 bases and J 6 bases; bases outside gene matches: 11. CDR1 is SGDLS and CDR2 is YYNGEE in the germline V gene. The CDR3 consists of 15 residues. The CDR3, as DNA: TGTGCCAGCAGCGGCTCAGGACAGGGATCAGGCGAGCAGTACTTC. Translating gives CASSGSGQGSGEQYF.

The chain combines TRBV30 with TRBJ1-2; D is possibly TRBD1 (5 bases). CDR3 length: 11 amino acids. Germline CDR1 and CDR2: GTSNPN and SVGIG (reference sequence). Trimming removed 7 bases at V and 6 bases at J, with 12 bases between. CDR3 DNA sequence: TGTGCCTTAAAAGAGGGGAATGGCTACACCTTC. This codes for CALKEGNGYTF.

The chain combines TRBV7-2 with TRBJ2-1; 11 positions match TRBD2. Germline V CDR1 and CDR2: SGHTA, FQGNSA. The ends lost 2 bases at V and 0 bases at J; junction bases unmatched: 9. CDR3 length equals 19 residues. The CDR3 DNA is TGTGCCAGCAGCTTAACCCCTACACTAGCGGGGGTCTCCTACAATGAGCAGTTCTTC. Translating gives CASSLTPTLAGVSYNEQFF.

V is TRBV5-4 and J is TRBJ1-6; TRBD1 matches at 9 bases. This CDR3 comprises 16 residues. V was pared by 4 bases and J by 7 bases, with 9 bases of the junction left unmatched. CDR1 is SGHNT, CDR2 YYREEE, per germline (reference sequence). The CDR3 bases are TGTGCCAGCAGCCCGGGCGGACAGGGGCGGAATTCACCCCTCCACTTT. Its translation is CASSPGGQGRNSPLHF.

V is TRBV29-1 and J is TRBJ2-3; maybe TRBD1 (5 bases). The germline V gene has CDR1 SQVTM and CDR2 ANQGSEA. The CDR3 is made up of 14 amino acids. The V end lost 3 bases, the J end lost 1 base, and 11 bases lay between the germline ends. The chain's CDR3 is CSVDRGRGTDTQYF. In nucleotides, the CDR3 is TGCAGCGTTGATAGGGGTCGTGGCACAGATACGCAGTATTTT.